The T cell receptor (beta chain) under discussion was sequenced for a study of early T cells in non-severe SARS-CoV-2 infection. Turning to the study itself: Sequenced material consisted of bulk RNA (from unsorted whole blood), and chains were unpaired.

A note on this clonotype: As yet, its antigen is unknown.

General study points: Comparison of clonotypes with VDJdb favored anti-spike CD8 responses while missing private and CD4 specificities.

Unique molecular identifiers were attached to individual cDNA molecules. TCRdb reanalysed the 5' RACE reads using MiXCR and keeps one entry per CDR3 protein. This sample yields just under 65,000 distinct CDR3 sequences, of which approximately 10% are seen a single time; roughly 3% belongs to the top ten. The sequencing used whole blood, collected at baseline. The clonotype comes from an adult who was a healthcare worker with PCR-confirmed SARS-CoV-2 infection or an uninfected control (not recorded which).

CDR3 coding DNA: TGTGCCAGCAGCTTAGATCGGAGGGCGACGGACGTTGGAAACACCATATATTTT. This translates into CASSLDRRATDVGNTIYF. The rearrangement joins TRBV11-3 to TRBJ1-3; D call uncertain. Germline V gene data show CDR1 as SGHNT and CDR2 as YENEEA. Trimming took 0 bases from V and 3 from J, leaving 18 bases between them. The CDR3 totals 18 residues.